This TCR beta chain comes out of a study of cytomegalovirus exposure and HLA in healthy donors. Use of 60 Vbeta and 13 Jbeta primers characterized the PCR. TCRdb keeps only in-frame clones here, not all; method: immunoSEQ multiplex PCR. The repertoire holds under 90,000 clones, about two thirds seen once, with 7.5% to 8% in the top ten. The CDR3 is 15 residues long. This chain links TRBV21-1 with TRBJ2-7; TRBD1 is the table's D call and was not checked against the DNA. TRBV21-1 is reported as a pseudogene. The sequencing input was PBMCs. The source of this sequence is a man in his forties or fifties in good health and CMV-seropositive. DNA for the CDR3: TGTGCCAGCAACGATTTTGGCCAGTCAACCTACGAGCAGTACTTC. It codes for CASNDFGQSTYEQYF.